This T cell receptor beta chain was sequenced during a study of shared clonotypes between healthy human individuals. On the study more broadly: Three CD4 naive, three CD4 memory, two CD8 naive and one CD8 memory plate were used per donor.

As for this clone: The antigen remains unidentified. In the same sample, other DNA sequences code for this CDR3.

Trimming removed 3 bases from V and 0 bases from J; junction bases left unmatched: 3. Germline CDR1 and CDR2: KGHSH and LQKENI. The CDR3 contains 15 residues. Some clones are missing from TCRdb's copy, which holds only in-frame ones; the method was immunoSEQ multiplex PCR. The sample yields millions of clones, 85% to 95% seen once. Whole-study findings and limits: Approximately 4.9% of naive CD4 clonotypes were shared across several donors.

Donors comprised only Caucasian adults living in Nashville, Tennessee. The sequencing input was naive CD4+ T cells sorted from blood. Specified subset: CD45RA+ positively selected. This TCR was recovered from a man aged 18-30 years in good health. The rearrangement joins TRBV18 to TRBJ2-3, with 7 bases fitting TRBD2. CDR3 in DNA: TGTGCCAGCTCACCCTTAGCGGGCAGCACAGATACGCAGTATTTT. Translation: CASSPLAGSTDTQYF.